This TCR beta chain was captured by sequencing in a study of T cell repertoires in cytomegalovirus infection. In the study overall: Signatures in public TCR beta sequences pointed to both CMV infection and matching HLA type. Notes on the study in general: CMV carriers having the relevant HLA were flagged by cumulative public TCR beta family frequency.

The sample holds a few counts of this clonotype. Its antigen is not known. MiXCR was run by TCRdb on the reads, yielding one entry per CDR3 protein. The table lists under 800,000 distinct CDR3 sequences, 24% of them singletons. The V end lost 8 bases, the J end lost 10 bases, and 14 bases lay between the germline ends. The CDR3 consists of 11 residues. CDR1 is LNHDA, CDR2 SQIVND, per germline (reference sequence). The rearrangement uses TRBV19 and TRBJ1-1, with a tentative D call TRBD1 (5 bases). Sequencing input: CD8+ T cells from PBMCs. This receptor was taken from a human donor in good health (CMV status not recorded). Some clones in this sample may be carry-over from other donors' samples. The CDR3 nucleotides read TGTGCCAGTGGGGACTTCCGAGGAGCTTTCTTT. Amino acid sequence: CASGDFRGAFF.